The TCR beta chain described here comes from a study of blood T cell repertoires in COVID-19 (dated by TCRdb to between 2020 and 2021). Describing the broader study: Samples from collaborators originated in the United States, Italy and Spain and spanned both the acute and convalescent phases of COVID-19. The material from the prospective study consisted of cDNA or gDNA derived from T cells, B-cell-depleted T cells, or PBMCs. Subjects who had been exposed to COVID-19, were actively infected with it, or had recovered from it provided the deeply sampled blood TCRbeta repertoires that made up the dataset. The repertoires were made available in a free public database intended to serve as a resource for research on the immune response to SARS-CoV-2. The samples were drawn from the first 160 participants of the ongoing ImmuneRACE study and from more than 1,000 subjects provided by 6 global collaborators. Nearly every sample came with metadata listing a de-identified subject ID, COVID-19 status, age in years and sex. Where available, HLA class I and class II types were taken from metadata supplied by the sample provider and were not determined by assay-based typing. Paper-wide results and their limitations: How much clinical and demographic metadata was included differed by source and by participant, and the metadata was provided uncurated.

In the germline V gene (reference sequence), CDR1 corresponds to SGHNT and CDR2 to YYREEE. The CDR3 starts with the cysteine, ends with the phenylalanine, and has 15 residues. CDR3 DNA is the only sequence kept; it has 45 bases, read in frame from the first base. Clipping removes 3 bases from V and 7 bases from J, with 7 as the unmatched junction base count. TCRbeta CDR3 regions were amplified from genomic DNA using the immunoSEQ Assay, a bias-controlled multiplex PCR. Processing in the source paper ran as follows. The number of nucleated cells in each sample was estimated from the amplification of reference gene primers within the assay. Sequence reads were collapsed and filtered to measure the absolute abundance of every unique TCRbeta CDR3 rearrangement. For each sample, productive Simpson clonality was calculated as the square root of Simpson's diversity index across productive rearrangements. TCRdb took this table from immuneACCESS and kept in-frame rearrangements with V and J called. Such tables lack part of the clones; where checked against another copy, unresolved V genes explain under half of the gap, and the rest is unexplained. V and J calls and clone size follow that table, whereas D and trimming were derived from the DNA. This sample lists roughly 150,000 clones; around 87% were detected once. The ten largest make up around 16% of the sample.

About this clone: It lacks a known antigen. Base quality data are lacking; no much larger clone is found one base away.

Each collaborating institution followed its own protocols to collect whole blood in K2EDTA tubes. For TCRbeta analysis, collaborator samples were shipped as frozen whole blood, as isolated PBMCs, or as DNA extracted from either sample type. This TCR came from a woman aged 40 to 50 with acute or convalescent COVID-19. Sequences were obtained from peripheral blood. The chain couples TRBV5-4 to TRBJ1-2; a stretch of 12 junction bases matches TRBD1. DNA sequence: TGTGCCAGCAGCTCTCCGGGACAGGGGGCTCGTGGCTACACCTTC. This sequence encodes CASSSPGQGARGYTF.